The 27 T cell receptor beta chains given below trace back to one sample, sequenced in a study of OX40 agonist ivuxolimab in advanced cancers. TCRdb keeps only in-frame clones here, not all; method: immunoSEQ multiplex PCR. The repertoire includes approximately 10,000 clones, about 89% of them detected once, and under 30% sits in the top ten. The sample here was CD4+ or CD8+ T cells sorted from blood, taken in a trial of the OX40 agonist ivuxolimab. These receptor sequences come from an adult with an advanced solid tumor such as melanoma, head and neck, liver or kidney cancer.

This clone was found once. The V and J genes are TRBV7-9 and TRBJ2-3; D call uncertain. Germline CDR1 SEHNR, CDR2 FQNEAQ (reference sequence). Trimming stripped 1 base from V and 1 base from J, with 9 bases between. CDR3 length: 15 amino acids. CDR3 nucleotides: TGTGCCAGCAGCTTAGGGCCCGGAGGCACAGATACGCAGTATTTT. This sequence encodes CASSLGPGGTDTQYF. The full variable domain, completed using reference TRBV7-9 and TRBJ2-3, is DTGVSQNPRHKITKRGQNVTFRCDPISEHNRLYWYRQTLGQGPEFLTYFQNEAQLEKSRLLSDRFSAERPKGSFSTLEIQRTEQGDSAMYLCASSLGPGGTDTQYFGPGTRLTVL.

The genes are TRBV6-5 and TRBJ1-5; the D is unclear. Trimming shortened V by 0 bases and J by 3 bases, and 9 bases separated the two germline ends. The CDR3 runs 15 residues. Germline V lookup: CDR1 MNHEY, CDR2 SVGAGI. CDR3 sequence: CASSYSRWINQPQHF. The CDR3 DNA reads as TGTGCCAGCAGTTACTCGCGGTGGATCAATCAGCCCCAGCATTTT.

This chain joins TRBV13 and TRBJ2-2; D is perhaps TRBD2 (5 bases). Germline V gene lookup returns CDR1 PRHDT and CDR2 FYEKMQ (reference sequence). The CDR3 spans 17 residues. The V end lost 0 bases, the J end lost 0 bases, and 11 bases lay between the germline ends. The CDR3 here is CASSLGLPGTNTGELFF. Written as DNA, the CDR3 is TGTGCCAGCAGCTTAGGCCTCCCGGGAACGAACACCGGGGAGCTGTTTTTT.

This clone was seen only once. The chain carries TRBV4-2 and TRBJ2-7, with 10 bases lining up with TRBD1. There are 17 residues in the CDR3. The germline V gene has CDR1 LGHNA and CDR2 YNFKEQ. J was trimmed by 5 bases and V by 1 base; bases with no gene match: 11. The CDR3 protein is CASSQAPGTGEMNEQYF. CDR3 DNA sequence: TGTGCCAGCAGCCAAGCTCCAGGGACAGGGGAGATGAACGAGCAGTACTTC.

The rearrangement joins TRBV11-3 to TRBJ2-7; D is tentatively TRBD1 or TRBD2 (6 bases each). V was pared by 8 bases and J by 7 bases, with 21 bases between. CDR1 SGHNT and CDR2 YENEEA come from the germline V gene. This CDR3 is built from 14 residues. The CDR3 nucleotides are TGTGCCAGCTCCGGGGGCGGCGGCGTCCGGGAGCAGTACTTC. Its translation: CASSGGGGVREQYF.

The chain couples TRBV5-1 to TRBJ1-2; TRBD1 might be the D (5 bases). Germline CDR1 and CDR2: SGHRS and YFSETQ. The V gene lost 0 bases and the J gene lost 1 base, with 7 bases spanning the gap. The CDR3 is 14 amino acids. In nucleotides, the CDR3 is TGCGCCAGCAGCTTGGGACAGAATAACTATGGCTACACCTTC. Protein product: CASSLGQNNYGYTF.

The chain joins TRBV27 to TRBJ2-3; D gene unclear. CDR1 and CDR2 (germline): MNHEY, SMNVEV (reference sequence). The CDR3 loop spans 13 amino acids. V lost 6 bases and J lost 4, with 11 bases in between. CDR3 sequence reads: CASSPSFPDTQYF. CDR3 DNA sequence: TGTGCCAGCAGCCCATCCTTCCCAGATACGCAGTATTTT.

The chain uses TRBV9 and TRBJ2-7; 13 bases fit TRBD2. Trimming at V came to 4 bases and at J to 5 bases, leaving 15 bases not matched to a gene. The CDR3 consists of 18 residues. Germline lookup yields CDR1 SGDLS and CDR2 YYNGEE. The CDR3 reads CASSPGTSGTLLLHEQYF. The CDR3 coding sequence is TGTGCCAGCAGCCCTGGGACTAGCGGGACTTTACTCCTCCACGAGCAGTACTTC.

This clone was seen only a few times. This chain joins TRBV19 and TRBJ1-1, with D uncertain. Trimming cost V 4 bases and J 4 bases, with 10 bases left between them. The CDR3 consists of 13 residues. Germline CDR1 and CDR2: LNHDA and SQIVND (reference sequence). The CDR3, as DNA: TGTGCCAGTAGTAGCCTGGAGAGCACTGAAGCTTTCTTT. This translates into CASSSLESTEAFF.

This chain connects TRBV6-4 to TRBJ2-2; a possible D gene is TRBD1 (6 bases). The CDR3 consists of 13 residues. CDR1 is MRHNA, CDR2 SNTAGT, per germline. The V end was cut by 6 bases, the J end by 3 bases, with 8 bases between. The CDR3 nucleotides read TGTGCCAGCAGCGCAGGGGACACCGGGGAGCTGTTTTTT. Its translation: CASSAGDTGELFF.

The chain employs TRBV30 and TRBJ2-7; 7 nucleotides line up with TRBD2. Germline-derived CDR1 and CDR2 are GTSNPN and SVGIG (reference sequence). Germline trimming cut 2 bases from V and 5 bases from J; bases unmatched to any gene: 3. This CDR3 region has 12 residues. The DNA for the CDR3 is TGTGCCTGGAGTTCGCTAGCGGACGAGCAGTACTTC. Its translation is CAWSSLADEQYF.

The chain has TRBV27 and TRBJ2-2; D uncertain. V was pared by 6 bases and J by 4 bases, with 12 bases between. CDR1 and CDR2 from the germline V gene are MNHEY and SMNVEV (reference sequence). The CDR3 covers 14 residues. This chain's CDR3 is CASRGLSPTGELFF. CDR3 DNA: TGTGCCAGCAGGGGATTGAGCCCCACCGGGGAGCTGTTTTTT.

The chain's CDR3 is CAFLAGEGETQYF. The DNA for the CDR3 is TGTGCCTTCCTAGCGGGAGAGGGGGAGACCCAGTACTTC. The chain has TRBV30 and TRBJ2-5; 10 bases fit TRBD2. Germline-derived CDR1 and CDR2 are GTSNPN and SVGIG (reference sequence). The CDR3 sequence is 13 residues long. The J segment lost 5 bases and the V segment lost 7 bases, leaving 7 bases of the junction unmatched.

The rearrangement uses TRBV19 and TRBJ2-2, with 8 nucleotides matching TRBD1. CDR1 and CDR2 from the germline V gene are LNHDA and SQIVND (reference sequence). The CDR3 runs to 14 residues. V dropped 3 bases and J dropped 5; count of bases not matched to a gene: 2. CDR3 residues: CASSMTGATGELFF. The CDR3, as DNA: TGTGCCAGTAGTATGACAGGGGCGACCGGGGAGCTGTTTTTT.

The V call is TRBV7-9, the J call TRBJ2-7; no clear D gene. Per the germline V gene, CDR1 is SEHNR and CDR2 is FQNEAQ (reference sequence). The CDR3 is 10 amino acids. V was shortened by 1 base and J by 5 bases, with 0 bases between the two germline ends. CDR3 coding DNA: TGTGCCAGCAGCTTAGACGAGCAGTACTTC. Its protein is CASSLDEQYF.

The V gene is TRBV7-9, the J gene TRBJ1-4, with TRBD1 matching over 7 bases. Germline-derived CDR1 and CDR2 are SEHNR and FQNEAQ (reference sequence). There are 11 residues in the CDR3. The trim removed 8 bases at V and 6 bases at J, leaving 0 bases unmatched. Here the CDR3 DNA reads TGTGCCAGCGGACAGGATGAAAAACTGTTTTTT. It yields the protein CASGQDEKLFF.

This chain uses TRBV19 with TRBJ2-1; D unresolved. Germline loops: CDR1 LNHDA, CDR2 SQIVND (reference sequence). CDR3 length: 14 amino acids. The V end lost 1 base, the J end lost 5 bases, and 9 bases lay between the germline ends. In DNA, the CDR3 is TGTGCCAGTAGTATAGTGGTACTCCACAATGAGCAGTTCTTC. This sequence encodes CASSIVVLHNEQFF.

The chain recombines TRBV27 with TRBJ2-7; 8 bases agree with TRBD2. The CDR3 extends over 14 amino acids. V lost 10 bases to trimming and J lost 0 bases; unmatched junction nucleotides: 8. Germline V gene sequence: CDR1 MNHEY, CDR2 SMNVEV (reference sequence). The CDR3 DNA follows: TGTGCCACCTTCACGGGGGGGAGCTCCTACGAGCAGTACTTC. It translates to CATFTGGSSYEQYF.

This chain connects TRBV9 to TRBJ2-3, with TRBD1 as a possible D gene (5 bases). The CDR3 runs to 16 residues. V dropped 4 bases and J dropped 0 bases, with 15 bases sitting between them. Germline V CDR1 and CDR2: SGDLS, YYNGEE. The CDR3 protein is CASSHSRAVSTDTQYF. CDR3 in DNA: TGTGCCAGCAGCCATAGCAGGGCGGTGAGCACAGATACGCAGTATTTT.

This chain connects TRBV30 to TRBJ1-5, with D perhaps TRBD1 (5 bases). CDR3 size: 14 residues. Trimming shortened V by 2 bases and J by 8 bases, and 16 bases separated the two germline ends. Germline V gene lookup returns CDR1 GTSNPN and CDR2 SVGIG (reference sequence). In DNA, the CDR3 is TGTGCCTGGAGTTCCGTCGGGGGATTGGAGCCCCAGCATTTT. It yields the protein CAWSSVGGLEPQHF.

The gene calls are TRBV27 and TRBJ2-1; tentatively, D is TRBD2 (6 bases). Germline V gene lookup returns CDR1 MNHEY and CDR2 SMNVEV (reference sequence). This CDR3 has 17 amino acids. V gave up 0 bases and J gave up 5 bases, with 17 bases separating them. DNA for the CDR3: TGTGCCAGCAGTTTATCCGCGGGGCACCTTACCAACAATGAGCAGTTCTTC. Translation: CASSLSAGHLTNNEQFF.

This chain uses TRBV5-6 with TRBJ1-2; D gene uncertain. The CDR3 is 15 residues long. Germline values: CDR1 SGHDT, CDR2 YYEEEE. Trimming removed 0 bases from V and 0 bases from J, with 9 bases in between. CDR3 loop: CASSLVLEPNYGYTF. The CDR3, as DNA: TGTGCCAGCAGCTTGGTTTTGGAGCCTAACTATGGCTACACCTTC.

The table lists this clone with a few counts. V and J are TRBV4-1 and TRBJ1-2; D ambiguous. Germline CDR1 and CDR2: MGHRA and YSYEKL. The CDR3 is made up of 13 amino acids. The V end was cut by 1 base, the J end by 6 bases, with 9 bases between. The CDR3 region has the DNA TGCGCCAGCAGCCAAGGGGTGGGCGATGGCTACACCTTC. It specifies CASSQGVGDGYTF.

The V and J genes are TRBV19 and TRBJ2-1, with 7 bases fitting TRBD2. The V gene end was trimmed by 6 bases and the J gene end by 4 bases; junction bases not matched to a gene: 9. The V gene's germline CDR1 is LNHDA and CDR2 SQIVND (reference sequence). The CDR3 is 15 residues long. CDR3 in DNA: TGTGCCAGTAGCTTTCTAGCGGAAGTTTACAATGAGCAGTTCTTC. Translation gives CASSFLAEVYNEQFF.

The chain recombines TRBV10-3 with TRBJ2-1; TRBD2 matches at 7 bases. Germline-derived CDR1 and CDR2 are ENHRY and SYGVKD. Unmatched junction bases numbered 11, after V lost 2 bases and J lost 7 bases. This CDR3 spans 16 amino acids. Here the CDR3 reads CAISEGLGLEGNEQFF. The CDR3 DNA reads TGTGCCATCAGTGAGGGATTAGGACTAGAAGGTAATGAGCAGTTCTTC.

The V and J genes are TRBV7-3 and TRBJ2-3; D is unclear. The V and J ends lost 0 bases and 0 bases respectively, with 10 bases between them. Germline V gives CDR1 SGHTA, CDR2 FQGTGA. The CDR3 spans 16 residues. CDR3 DNA sequence: TGTGCCAGCAGCTTAACGTCCGGGCTGAGCACAGATACGCAGTATTTT. Translated, it gives CASSLTSGLSTDTQYF. Full variable domain (rest looked up from reference TRBV7-3 and TRBJ2-3): GAGVSQTPSNKVTEKGKYVELRCDPISGHTALYWYRQSLGQGPEFLIYFQGTGAADDSGLPNDRFFAVRPEGSVSTLKIQRTERGDSAVYLCASSLTSGLSTDTQYFGPGTRLTVL.

J is TRBJ2-4 and V is TRBV28; TRBD1 is a possible D gene (5 bases). This CDR3 spans 13 amino acids. The V and J ends lost 1 base and 6 bases respectively, with 7 bases between them. Germline CDR1 and CDR2: MDHEN and SYDVKM. CDR3 sequence: CASSLSTGNIQYF. DNA for the CDR3: TGTGCCAGCAGTTTATCTACAGGAAACATTCAGTACTTC. The full variable domain, rest sourced from reference TRBV28 and TRBJ2-4, is DVKVTQSSRYLVKRTGEKVFLECVQDMDHENMFWYRQDPGLGLRLIYFSYDVKMKEKGDIPEGYSVSREKKERFSLILESASTNQTSMYLCASSLSTGNIQYFGAGTRLSVL.